Listed below are T cell receptor beta chains from one sample, sequenced in a study of CD8 T cells in ankylosing spondylitis. TCRdb reanalysed the 5' RACE reads using MiXCR and keeps one entry per CDR3 protein. The sample carries roughly 120,000 distinct CDR3 sequences, around 7% recorded once. Sequencing used blood, either unsorted or a sorted T cell fraction (not recorded which). Source of these receptors: a male donor with ankylosing spondylitis or in good health (not recorded which). The CDR3 runs from the conserved cysteine through the conserved F or W. The order of the fields is V gene, clone size, D gene, J gene, CDR3 protein, CDR3 DNA. The D gene is left open where the match is weak. Some rows mark clone size as missing; the rest say once, few, many or name a class of expanded clone.

TRBV29-1	many	TRBD1	TRBJ1-1	CSVPGQGSEAFF	TGCAGCGTTCCAGGACAGGGCTCTGAAGCTTTCTTT
TRBV7-9	.	.	TRBJ2-3	CASSLFDSPSTITQYF	TGTGCCAGCAGCTTATTTGACAGTCCCTCGACCATTACGCAGTATTTT
TRBV7-2	many	.	TRBJ1-2	CASSLDPGKNYGYTF	TGTGCCAGCAGCTTAGACCCGGGGAAGAACTATGGCTACACCTTC
TRBV20-1	many	.	TRBJ2-1	CSARDGLSYNEQFF	TGCAGTGCTAGAGATGGCTTGTCCTACAATGAGCAGTTCTTC
TRBV7-2	many	TRBD1	TRBJ1-4	CASSLDRGEKLFF	TGTGCCAGCAGCTTAGACAGGGGCGAAAAACTGTTTTTT
TRBV7-8	many	TRBD1	TRBJ1-1	CASSRTGGGTEAFF	TGTGCCAGCAGCCGGACAGGGGGGGGCACTGAAGCTTTCTTT
TRBV5-1	many	.	TRBJ2-1	CASRNTGFGNEQFF	TGCGCCAGCAGAAACACCGGCTTCGGCAATGAGCAGTTCTTC
TRBV2	many	TRBD2	TRBJ2-7	CASSGTSGDNEQYF	TGTGCCAGCAGCGGGACTAGCGGGGACAACGAGCAGTACTTC
TRBV7-2	many	.	TRBJ2-3	CASSPGAGYTDTQYF	TGTGCCAGCAGCCCCGGGGCGGGATACACAGATACGCAGTATTTT
TRBV15	many	.	TRBJ2-5	CATSAWDQETQYF	TGTGCCACCTCCGCTTGGGATCAAGAGACCCAGTACTTC
TRBV12-3/TRBV12-4	.	.	TRBJ1-2	CASSLRVNVRGYTF	TGTGCCAGCAGTTTAAGGGTCAACGTACGTGGCTACACCTTC
TRBV5-1	many	.	TRBJ1-1	CASSGVQVTNTEAFF	TGCGCCAGCAGCGGGGTACAGGTCACGAACACTGAAGCTTTCTTT
TRBV29-1	many	TRBD2	TRBJ2-7	CSVSEVAGAFSYEQYF	TGCAGCGTTTCCGAAGTAGCGGGGGCATTCTCCTACGAGCAGTACTTC
TRBV5-1	many	TRBD2	TRBJ2-1	CASSYTSGRVDEQFF	TGCGCCAGCAGCTACACTAGCGGGAGGGTGGATGAGCAGTTCTTC
TRBV6-1	many	.	TRBJ1-1	CASSEIRGTEAFF	TGTGCCAGCAGTGAAATTAGGGGCACTGAAGCTTTCTTT
TRBV7-9	many	.	TRBJ2-7	CASSLEGGEIYEQYF	TGTGCCAGCAGCTTAGAAGGAGGGGAGATCTACGAGCAGTACTTC
TRBV5-1	many	.	TRBJ2-3	CASSLQDTQYF	TGCGCCAGCAGCTTGCAGGATACGCAGTATTTT